These T cell receptor beta chains were read from a single sample in a study of OX40 agonist ivuxolimab in advanced cancers. The table came from immunoSEQ multiplex PCR; TCRdb's copy has only in-frame clones and leaves some out. Of some 150,000 clones in the sample, 93% were seen once. The specimen was CD4+ or CD8+ T cells sorted from blood, collected in a trial of the OX40 agonist ivuxolimab. The receptor set was obtained from an adult with an advanced solid tumor such as melanoma, head and neck, liver or kidney cancer. Both conserved end residues are part of each CDR3. A D gene is named only where the DNA matches it firmly. Size values are once, few and many counts, or a class for expanded clones, and some rows have none.

v_gene	d_gene	j_gene	abundance	CDR3aa	CDR3nt
TRBV7-2	-	TRBJ1-1	-	CASSRGGNTEAFF	TGTGCCAGCAGCCGCGGCGGGAACACTGAAGCTTTCTTT
TRBV5-1	-	TRBJ1-6	once	CASMASEGSYNSPLHF	TGCGCCAGCATGGCTTCAGAGGGATCGTATAATTCACCCCTCCACTTT
TRBV7-2	-	TRBJ2-1	-	CASSPPSGDEQFF	TGTGCCAGCAGCCCACCCTCGGGGGATGAGCAGTTCTTC
TRBV7-8	-	TRBJ1-3	-	CASSFSRAAGNTIYF	TGTGCCAGCAGCTTTAGTAGGGCAGCTGGAAACACCATATATTTT
TRBV2	-	TRBJ1-1	-	CASSVGQRNTEAFF	TGTGCCAGCAGTGTAGGACAGCGGAACACTGAAGCTTTCTTT
TRBV7-6	-	TRBJ2-5	-	CASSLAIWGETQYF	TGTGCCAGCAGCTTAGCGATTTGGGGGGAGACCCAGTACTTC
TRBV4-1	-	TRBJ1-2	-	CASRDGALMSDGYTF	TGCGCCAGCCGGGACGGAGCCCTTATGTCGGATGGCTACACCTTC
TRBV5-1	-	TRBJ1-2	-	CASSLTDGTKSGYTF	TGCGCCAGCAGCTTGACGGACGGGACGAAGAGTGGCTACACCTTC
TRBV20-1	-	TRBJ2-1	-	CSARDHNEQFF	TGCAGTGCTAGAGATCACAATGAGCAGTTCTTC
TRBV4-2	TRBD1	TRBJ1-4	few	CASSQGDRGLTNEKLFF	TGTGCCAGCAGCCAAGGGGACAGGGGGCTAACTAATGAAAAACTGTTTTTT
TRBV10-1	-	TRBJ2-1	-	CASSGQIDEQFF	TGCGCCAGCAGTGGACAGATCGATGAGCAGTTCTTC
TRBV18	-	TRBJ2-7	-	CASSPPNEGYEQYF	TGTGCCAGCTCACCACCAAACGAAGGCTACGAGCAGTACTTC
TRBV19	TRBD1	TRBJ1-1	-	CASSSGQGWTEAFF	TGTGCCAGTAGTTCGGGACAGGGTTGGACTGAAGCTTTCTTT
TRBV4-1	-	TRBJ1-6	-	CASSLRPASRTPSDNSPLHF	TGCGCCAGCAGCCTCAGACCCGCCTCAAGAACCCCGAGCGATAATTCACCCCTCCACTTT
TRBV6-4	-	TRBJ1-1	-	CASRGEQGNTEAFF	TGTGCCAGCAGGGGAGAGCAGGGTAACACTGAAGCTTTCTTT
TRBV5-1	-	TRBJ1-1	-	CASSLKGNTEAFF	TGCGCCAGCAGCTTGAAGGGGAATACTGAAGCTTTCTTT
TRBV5-1	-	TRBJ1-5	-	CASSLEPGRGQPQHF	TGCGCCAGCAGCTTGGAACCGGGGAGGGGTCAGCCCCAGCATTTT
TRBV6-6	TRBD1	TRBJ2-2	once	CASSEGQYAGELFF	TGTGCCAGCAGTGAGGGACAGTACGCCGGGGAGCTGTTTTTT
TRBV9	-	TRBJ2-7	-	CASSVGNGGTYEQYF	TGTGCCAGCAGCGTAGGCAACGGGGGCACCTACGAGCAGTACTTC
TRBV9	TRBD2	TRBJ2-7	-	CASSVVGALAGGPTEQYF	TGTGCCAGCAGCGTAGTGGGGGCGTTAGCGGGAGGCCCTACGGAGCAGTACTTC
TRBV6-6	-	TRBJ2-7	-	CASSYSWDTYEQYF	TGTGCCAGCAGTTACTCCTGGGACACCTACGAGCAGTACTTC
TRBV11-3	-	TRBJ1-1	-	CASSLEENTEAFF	TGTGCCAGCAGCTTAGAGGAAAACACTGAAGCTTTCTTT
TRBV10-3	-	TRBJ1-2	-	CASNREITHGYTF	TGTGCCAGCAACAGGGAGATCACCCATGGCTACACCTTC
TRBV6-1	TRBD1	TRBJ1-4	-	CASSLGQDEKLFF	TGTGCCAGCAGTTTGGGACAGGATGAAAAACTGTTTTTT
TRBV19	-	TRBJ1-2	-	CASSGIFSGQPGYTF	TGTGCCAGTAGTGGGATTTTTTCGGGACAACCTGGCTACACCTTC